The TCR beta chain under discussion was sequenced for a study of long-term antiretroviral therapy in people with HIV. General study findings and limits: With ART, diversity went up but was still lower than in transplant donor controls. Drawn between about 2004 and 2018, the blood was possibly obtained under older ART regimens.

About this clone: The antigen remains unidentified.

Run at survey level, the immunoSEQ assay was version v3.0. Libraries were prepared by immunoSEQ multiplex PCR; TCRdb keeps only in-frame clonotypes and omits some of them. This table holds some 23,000 clones, roughly 85% found once. With 0 bases removed from V and 2 bases from J, the gap between germline ends came to 5 bases. This CDR3 contains 14 residues. CDR1 GTSNPN and CDR2 SVGIG come from the germline V gene (reference sequence). Material: unsorted PBMCs, obtained 1.2 years after starting antiretroviral therapy. This chain uses TRBV30 with TRBJ2-6; D gene uncertain. This receptor was identified in a woman aged 40 to 50 with HIV. The CDR3 loop is CAWSVGTGANVLTF. In nucleotides, the CDR3 is TGTGCCTGGAGTGTTGGAACTGGGGCCAACGTCCTGACTTTC.